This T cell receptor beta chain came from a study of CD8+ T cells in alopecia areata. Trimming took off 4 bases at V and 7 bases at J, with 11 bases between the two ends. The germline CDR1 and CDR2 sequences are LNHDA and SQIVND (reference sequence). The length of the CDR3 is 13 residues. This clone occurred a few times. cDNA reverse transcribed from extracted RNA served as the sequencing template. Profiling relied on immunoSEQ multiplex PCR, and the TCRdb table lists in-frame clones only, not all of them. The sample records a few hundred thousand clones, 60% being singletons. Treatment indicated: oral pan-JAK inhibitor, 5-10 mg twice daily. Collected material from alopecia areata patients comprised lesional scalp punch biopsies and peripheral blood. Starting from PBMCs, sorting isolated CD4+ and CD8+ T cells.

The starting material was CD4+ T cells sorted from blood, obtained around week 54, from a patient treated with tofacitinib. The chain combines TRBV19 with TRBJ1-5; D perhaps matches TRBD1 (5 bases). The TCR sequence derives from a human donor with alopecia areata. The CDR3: CASSSAGSQPQHF. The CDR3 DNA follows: TGTGCCAGTAGTAGCGCAGGGAGCCAGCCCCAGCATTTT.